One T cell receptor beta chain is described in this entry. The antigen remains undetermined. The junction shows a germline mismatch at one end, possibly a read error. This record comes from a study of identical twins. Study results and limitations: Analyses of zero insertions could be partly confounded by invariant MAIT and iNKT cells. Compared with models, monozygotic twins showed more out-of-frame TCR alpha sharing. Some out-of-frame alpha sequences were shared by twins, and these showed excess low generation probability.

cDNA molecules carried unique molecular identifiers, and template switching added a universal primer site. Each CDR3 protein gets one entry after TCRdb re-called the 5' RACE reads with MiXCR. Among 310,000 or so distinct CDR3 sequences listed, more than 8% were seen once. These same records also appear under a second study, on yellow fever vaccine responses in identical twins.

The sample taken for sequencing was CD8+ T cells sorted from blood. This sequence was found in a woman in her late teens or twenties in good health.

For the CDR3, the DNA is TGTGCCAGCAGCAACGACACATCGGGACTACATTACGAGCTGTACTTC. Translation: CASSNDTSGLHYELYF. The genes are TRBV13 and TRBJ2-7, with 7 bases matching TRBD2. Germline V gene lookup returns CDR1 PRHDT and CDR2 FYEKMQ (reference sequence). The CDR3 sequence is 16 residues long.